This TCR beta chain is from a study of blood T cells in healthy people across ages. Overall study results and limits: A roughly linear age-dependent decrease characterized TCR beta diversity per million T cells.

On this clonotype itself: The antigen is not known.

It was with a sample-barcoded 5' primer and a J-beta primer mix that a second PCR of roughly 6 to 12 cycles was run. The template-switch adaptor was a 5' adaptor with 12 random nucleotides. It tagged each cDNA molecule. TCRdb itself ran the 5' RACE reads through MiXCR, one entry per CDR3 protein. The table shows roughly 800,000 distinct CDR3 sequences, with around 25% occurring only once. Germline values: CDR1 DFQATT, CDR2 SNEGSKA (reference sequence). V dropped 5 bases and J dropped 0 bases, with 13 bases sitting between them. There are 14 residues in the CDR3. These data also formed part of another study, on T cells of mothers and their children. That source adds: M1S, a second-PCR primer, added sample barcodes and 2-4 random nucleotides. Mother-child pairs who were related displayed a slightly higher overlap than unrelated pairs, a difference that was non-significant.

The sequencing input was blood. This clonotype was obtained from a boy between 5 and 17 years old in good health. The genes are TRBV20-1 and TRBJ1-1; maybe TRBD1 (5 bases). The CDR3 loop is CSAPKWGVNTEAFF. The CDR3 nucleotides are TGCAGTGCTCCGAAGTGGGGGGTGAACACTGAAGCTTTCTTT.